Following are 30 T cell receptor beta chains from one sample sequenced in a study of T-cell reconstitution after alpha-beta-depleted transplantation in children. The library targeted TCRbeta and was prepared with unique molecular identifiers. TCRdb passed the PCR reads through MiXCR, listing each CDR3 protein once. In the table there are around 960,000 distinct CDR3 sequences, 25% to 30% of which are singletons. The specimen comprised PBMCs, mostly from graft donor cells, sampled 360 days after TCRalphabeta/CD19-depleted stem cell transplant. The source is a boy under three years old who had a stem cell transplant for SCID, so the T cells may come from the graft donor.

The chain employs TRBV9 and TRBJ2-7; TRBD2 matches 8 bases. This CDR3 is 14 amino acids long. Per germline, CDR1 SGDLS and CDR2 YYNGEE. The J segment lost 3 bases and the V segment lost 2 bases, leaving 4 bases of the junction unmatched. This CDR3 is CASSVTGTSYEQYF. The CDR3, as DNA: TGTGCCAGCAGCGTCACCGGGACTAGCTACGAGCAGTACTTC.

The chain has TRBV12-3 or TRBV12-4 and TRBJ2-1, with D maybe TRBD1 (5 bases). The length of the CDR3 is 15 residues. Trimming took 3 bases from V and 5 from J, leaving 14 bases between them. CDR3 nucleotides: TGTGCCAGCAGTTTTGGGGCTTCCTTGAACAATGAGCAGTTCTTC. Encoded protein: CASSFGASLNNEQFF.

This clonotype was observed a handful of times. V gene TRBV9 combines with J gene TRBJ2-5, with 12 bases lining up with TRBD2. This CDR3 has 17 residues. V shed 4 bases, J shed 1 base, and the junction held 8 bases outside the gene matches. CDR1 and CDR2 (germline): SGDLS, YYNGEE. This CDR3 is CASSLSGTSGPQETQYF. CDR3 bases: TGTGCCAGCAGCCTCTCCGGGACTAGCGGGCCCCAAGAGACCCAGTACTTC.

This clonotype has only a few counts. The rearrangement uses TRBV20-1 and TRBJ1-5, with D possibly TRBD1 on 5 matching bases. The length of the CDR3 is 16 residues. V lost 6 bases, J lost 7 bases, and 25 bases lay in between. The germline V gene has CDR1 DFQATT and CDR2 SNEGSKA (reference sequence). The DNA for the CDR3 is TGCAGTGCCGAAGGGGCGGGACCATGGAGCCGGCAGCCCCAGCATTTT. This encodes CSAEGAGPWSRQPQHF.

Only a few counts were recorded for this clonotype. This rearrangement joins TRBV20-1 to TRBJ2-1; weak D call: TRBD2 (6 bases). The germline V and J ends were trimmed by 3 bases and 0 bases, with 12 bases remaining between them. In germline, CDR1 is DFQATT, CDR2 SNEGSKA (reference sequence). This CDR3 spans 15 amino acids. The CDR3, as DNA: TGCAGTGCTAGGGGTAGCGGATACTCCTACAATGAGCAGTTCTTC. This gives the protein CSARGSGYSYNEQFF.

The CDR3 DNA is TGCGCCAGCAGCCAAGATAGGACAGGGGGCCGGGAGCAGTACTTC. It is translated as CASSQDRTGGREQYF. The chain has TRBV4-3 and TRBJ2-7; 11 nucleotides line up with TRBD1. The CDR3 spans 15 residues. CDR1 is LGHNA and CDR2 is YSLEER in the germline V gene. After removal of 0 bases from V and 7 bases from J, the junction contained 5 bases not matched to a gene.

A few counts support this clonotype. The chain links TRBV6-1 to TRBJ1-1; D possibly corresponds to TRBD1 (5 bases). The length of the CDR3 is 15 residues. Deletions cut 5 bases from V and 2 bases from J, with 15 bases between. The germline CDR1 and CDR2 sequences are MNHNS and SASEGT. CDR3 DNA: TGTGCCAGCAGTACGCAGGGCAGGGTTAACACTGAAGCTTTCTTT. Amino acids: CASSTQGRVNTEAFF.

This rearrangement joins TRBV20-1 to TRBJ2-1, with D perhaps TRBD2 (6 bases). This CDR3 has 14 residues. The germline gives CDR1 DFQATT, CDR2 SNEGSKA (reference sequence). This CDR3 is CSLKRGIRHNEQFF. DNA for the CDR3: TGCAGCCTTAAACGGGGGATTCGCCACAATGAGCAGTTCTTC.

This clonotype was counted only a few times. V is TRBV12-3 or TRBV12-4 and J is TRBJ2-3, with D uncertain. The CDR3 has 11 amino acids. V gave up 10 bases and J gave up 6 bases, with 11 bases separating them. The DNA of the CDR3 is TGTGCCACCAAAGGCGGTGATACGCAGTATTTT. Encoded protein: CATKGGDTQYF.

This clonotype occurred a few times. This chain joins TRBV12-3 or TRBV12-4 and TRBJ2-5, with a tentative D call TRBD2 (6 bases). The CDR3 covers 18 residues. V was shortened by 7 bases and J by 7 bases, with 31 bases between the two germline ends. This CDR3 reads CASNYFPTRVLTGGTQYF. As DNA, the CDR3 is TGTGCCAGCAACTACTTCCCGACCAGGGTCCTAACCGGGGGGACCCAGTACTTC.

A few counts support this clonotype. The CDR3 loop reads CASSVEQLNYEQYF. The CDR3 coding sequence is TGTGCCAGCAGTGTCGAACAGCTAAACTACGAGCAGTACTTC. The genes are TRBV2 and TRBJ2-7; D is unclear. The CDR3 runs to 14 residues. The V gene's germline CDR1 is SNHLY and CDR2 FYNNEI. V was clipped by 4 bases and J by 3 bases, with 13 bases between them.

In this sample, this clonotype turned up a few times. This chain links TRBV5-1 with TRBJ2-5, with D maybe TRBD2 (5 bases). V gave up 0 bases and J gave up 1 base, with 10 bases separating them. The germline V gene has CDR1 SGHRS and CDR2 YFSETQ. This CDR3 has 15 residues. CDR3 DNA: TGCGCCAGCAGCTTGGGAGGAGCGGTCCAAGAGACCCAGTACTTC. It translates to CASSLGGAVQETQYF.

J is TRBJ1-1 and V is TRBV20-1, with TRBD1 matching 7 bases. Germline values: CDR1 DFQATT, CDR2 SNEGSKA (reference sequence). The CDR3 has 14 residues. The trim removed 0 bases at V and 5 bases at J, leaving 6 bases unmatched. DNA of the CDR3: TGCAGTGCTAGAGATCGACAGGGAAAAACTGAAGCTTTCTTT. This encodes CSARDRQGKTEAFF.

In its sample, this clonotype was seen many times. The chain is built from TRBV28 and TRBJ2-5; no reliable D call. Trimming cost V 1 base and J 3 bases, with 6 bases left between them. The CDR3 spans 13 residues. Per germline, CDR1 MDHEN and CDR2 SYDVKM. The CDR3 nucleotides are TGTGCCAGCAGTTTATCTCTAAAAGAGACCCAGTACTTC. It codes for CASSLSLKETQYF.

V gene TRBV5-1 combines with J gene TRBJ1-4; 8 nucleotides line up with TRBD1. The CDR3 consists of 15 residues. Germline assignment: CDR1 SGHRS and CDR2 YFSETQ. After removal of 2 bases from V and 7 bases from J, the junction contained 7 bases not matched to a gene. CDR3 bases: TGCGCCAGCAGCTTCTATGGACAGGGTATTGAAAAACTGTTTTTT. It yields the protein CASSFYGQGIEKLFF. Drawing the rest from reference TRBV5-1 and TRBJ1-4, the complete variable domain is KAGVTQTPRYLIKTRGQQVTLSCSPISGHRSVSWYQQTPGQGLQFLFEYFSETQRNKGNFPGRFSGRQFSNSRSEMNVSTLELGDSALYLCASSFYGQGIEKLFFGSGTQLSVL.

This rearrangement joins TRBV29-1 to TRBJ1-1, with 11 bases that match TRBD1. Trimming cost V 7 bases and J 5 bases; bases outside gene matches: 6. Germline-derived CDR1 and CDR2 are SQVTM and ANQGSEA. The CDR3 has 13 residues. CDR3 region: CSGEDRGLTEAFF. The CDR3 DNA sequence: TGCAGCGGCGAGGACAGGGGGCTTACTGAAGCTTTCTTT.

The CDR3 protein is CASSLKNRGYNEQFF. CDR3 in DNA: TGTGCCAGCAGTTTAAAGAACAGGGGATACAATGAGCAGTTCTTC. J is TRBJ2-1 and V is TRBV12-3 or TRBV12-4, with 7 bases identical to TRBD1. The trim removed 2 bases at V and 4 bases at J, leaving 5 bases unmatched. The CDR3 consists of 15 residues.

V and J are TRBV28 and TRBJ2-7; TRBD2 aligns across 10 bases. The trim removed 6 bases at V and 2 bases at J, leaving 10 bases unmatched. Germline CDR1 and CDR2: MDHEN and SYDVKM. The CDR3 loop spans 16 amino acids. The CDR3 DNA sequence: TGTGCCAGCAGCGCAACTAGCGGGGACTATACCTACGAGCAGTACTTC. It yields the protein CASSATSGDYTYEQYF.

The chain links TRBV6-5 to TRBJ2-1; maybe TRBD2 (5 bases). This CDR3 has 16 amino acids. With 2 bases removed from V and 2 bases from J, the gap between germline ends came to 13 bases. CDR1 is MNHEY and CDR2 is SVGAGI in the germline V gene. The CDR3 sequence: CASSYDTGITYNEQFF. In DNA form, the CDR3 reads TGTGCCAGCAGTTACGACACGGGGATTACCTACAATGAGCAGTTCTTC.

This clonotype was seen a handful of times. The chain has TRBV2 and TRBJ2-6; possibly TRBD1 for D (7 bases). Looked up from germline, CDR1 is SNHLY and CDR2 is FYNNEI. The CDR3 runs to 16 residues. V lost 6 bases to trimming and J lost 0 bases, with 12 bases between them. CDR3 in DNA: TGTGCCAGCAGGACAGGGAGGAGCTCTGGGGCCAACGTCCTGACTTTC. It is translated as CASRTGRSSGANVLTF.

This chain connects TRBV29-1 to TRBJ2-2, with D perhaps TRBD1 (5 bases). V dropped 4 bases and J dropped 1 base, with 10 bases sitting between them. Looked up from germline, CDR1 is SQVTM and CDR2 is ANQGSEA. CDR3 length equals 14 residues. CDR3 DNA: TGCAGCGTTGTCGGACACCAGAACACCGGGGAGCTGTTTTTT. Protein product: CSVVGHQNTGELFF.

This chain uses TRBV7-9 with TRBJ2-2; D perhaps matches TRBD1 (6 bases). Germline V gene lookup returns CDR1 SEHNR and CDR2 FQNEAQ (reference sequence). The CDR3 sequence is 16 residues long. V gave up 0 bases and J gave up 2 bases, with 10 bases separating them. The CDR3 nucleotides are TGTGCCAGCAGCTTAGCGGGGGCAGGAAACACCGGGGAGCTGTTTTTT. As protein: CASSLAGAGNTGELFF.

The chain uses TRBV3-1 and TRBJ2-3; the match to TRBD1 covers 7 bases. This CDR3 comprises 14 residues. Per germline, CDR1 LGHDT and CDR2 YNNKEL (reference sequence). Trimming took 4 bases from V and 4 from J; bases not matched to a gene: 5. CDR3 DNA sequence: TGTGCCAGCAGCCCACTGACAGGGTCAGATACGCAGTATTTT. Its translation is CASSPLTGSDTQYF.

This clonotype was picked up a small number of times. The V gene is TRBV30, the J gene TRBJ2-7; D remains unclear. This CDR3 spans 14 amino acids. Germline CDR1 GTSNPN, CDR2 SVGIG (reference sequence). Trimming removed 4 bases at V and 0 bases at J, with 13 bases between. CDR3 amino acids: CAWNGGSSSYEQYF. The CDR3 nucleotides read TGTGCCTGGAATGGCGGCAGCAGCTCCTACGAGCAGTACTTC.

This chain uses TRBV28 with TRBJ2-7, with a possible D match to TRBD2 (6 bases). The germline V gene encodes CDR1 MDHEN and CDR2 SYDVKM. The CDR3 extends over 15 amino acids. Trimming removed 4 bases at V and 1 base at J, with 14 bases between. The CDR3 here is CASSSRGAGSYEQYF. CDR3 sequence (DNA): TGTGCCAGCAGTTCCCGGGGAGCGGGTTCCTACGAGCAGTACTTC.

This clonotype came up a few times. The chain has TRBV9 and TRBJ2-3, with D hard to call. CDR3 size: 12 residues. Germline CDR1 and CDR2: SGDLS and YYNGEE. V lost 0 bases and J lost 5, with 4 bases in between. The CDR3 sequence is CASSVDLDTQYF. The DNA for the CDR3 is TGTGCCAGCAGCGTAGATCTAGATACGCAGTATTTT. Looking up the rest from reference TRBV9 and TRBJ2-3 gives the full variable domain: DSGVTQTPKHLITATGQRVTLRCSPRSGDLSVYWYQQSLDQGLQFLIQYYNGEERAKGNILERFSAQQFPDLHSELNLSSLELGDSALYFCASSVDLDTQYFGPGTRLTVL.

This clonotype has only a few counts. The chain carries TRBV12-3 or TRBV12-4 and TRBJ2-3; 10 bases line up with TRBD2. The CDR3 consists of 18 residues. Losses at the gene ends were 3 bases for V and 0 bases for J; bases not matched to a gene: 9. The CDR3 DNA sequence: TGTGCCAGCAGTTTCAAGCGGGGGGGCGTATCTAGCACAGATACGCAGTATTTT. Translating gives CASSFKRGGVSSTDTQYF.

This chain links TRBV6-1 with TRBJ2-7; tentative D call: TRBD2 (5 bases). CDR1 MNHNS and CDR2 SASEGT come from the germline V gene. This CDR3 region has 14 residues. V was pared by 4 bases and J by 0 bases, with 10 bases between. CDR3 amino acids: CASSGTPSSYEQYF. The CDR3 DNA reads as TGTGCCAGCAGTGGGACTCCTAGCTCCTACGAGCAGTACTTC.

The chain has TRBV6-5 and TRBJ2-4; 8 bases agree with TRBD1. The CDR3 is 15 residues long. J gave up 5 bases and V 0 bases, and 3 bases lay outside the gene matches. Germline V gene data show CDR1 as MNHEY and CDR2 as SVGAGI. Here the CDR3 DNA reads TGTGCCAGCAGTTACTCCGGGACAGGAGAAAACATTCAGTACTTC. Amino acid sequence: CASSYSGTGENIQYF.

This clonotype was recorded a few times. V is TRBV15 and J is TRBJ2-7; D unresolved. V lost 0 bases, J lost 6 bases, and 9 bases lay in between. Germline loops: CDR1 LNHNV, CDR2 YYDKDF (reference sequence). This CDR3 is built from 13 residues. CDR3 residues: CATSREKFGEQYF. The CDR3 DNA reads TGTGCCACCAGCAGAGAGAAGTTCGGCGAGCAGTACTTC.